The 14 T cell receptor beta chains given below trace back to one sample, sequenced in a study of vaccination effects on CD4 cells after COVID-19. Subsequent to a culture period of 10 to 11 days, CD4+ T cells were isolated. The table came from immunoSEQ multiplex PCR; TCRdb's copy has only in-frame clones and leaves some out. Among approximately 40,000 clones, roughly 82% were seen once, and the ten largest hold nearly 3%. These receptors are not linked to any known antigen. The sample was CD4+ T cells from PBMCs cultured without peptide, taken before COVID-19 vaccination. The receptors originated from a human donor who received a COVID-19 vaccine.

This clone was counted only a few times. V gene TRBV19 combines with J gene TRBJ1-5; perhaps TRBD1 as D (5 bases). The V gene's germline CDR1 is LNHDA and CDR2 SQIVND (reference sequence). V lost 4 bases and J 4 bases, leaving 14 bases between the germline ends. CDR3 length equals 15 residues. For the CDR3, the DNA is TGTGCCAGTAGTACCCCCGCAGGGCCGAATCAGCCCCAGCATTTT. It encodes CASSTPAGPNQPQHF.

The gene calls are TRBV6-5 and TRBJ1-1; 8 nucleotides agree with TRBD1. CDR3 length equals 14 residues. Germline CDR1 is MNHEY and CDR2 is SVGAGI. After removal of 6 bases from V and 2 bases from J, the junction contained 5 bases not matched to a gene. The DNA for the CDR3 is TGTGCCAGCAGCTGGGACAGGAAAAACACTGAAGCTTTCTTT. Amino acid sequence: CASSWDRKNTEAFF.

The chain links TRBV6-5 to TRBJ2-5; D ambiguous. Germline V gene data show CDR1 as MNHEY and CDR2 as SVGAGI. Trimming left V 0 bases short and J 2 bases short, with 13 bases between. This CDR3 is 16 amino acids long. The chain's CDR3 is CASSYSSTHPQETQYF. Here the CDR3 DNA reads TGTGCCAGCAGTTACTCGAGCACACACCCTCAAGAGACCCAGTACTTC.

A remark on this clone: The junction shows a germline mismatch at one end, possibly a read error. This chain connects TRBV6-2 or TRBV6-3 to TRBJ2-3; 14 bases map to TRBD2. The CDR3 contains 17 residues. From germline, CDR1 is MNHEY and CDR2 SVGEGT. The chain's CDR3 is CASSYSGLAGVTDTQYF. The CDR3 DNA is TGTGCCAGCAGCTACTCGGGACTAGCGGGGGTCACAGATACGCAGTATTTT.

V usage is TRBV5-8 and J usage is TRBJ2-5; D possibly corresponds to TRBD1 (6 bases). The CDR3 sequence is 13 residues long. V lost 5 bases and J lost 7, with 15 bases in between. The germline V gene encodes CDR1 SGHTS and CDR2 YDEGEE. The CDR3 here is CASRLQGEATQYF. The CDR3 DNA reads TGTGCCAGCAGACTACAGGGCGAGGCGACCCAGTACTTC.

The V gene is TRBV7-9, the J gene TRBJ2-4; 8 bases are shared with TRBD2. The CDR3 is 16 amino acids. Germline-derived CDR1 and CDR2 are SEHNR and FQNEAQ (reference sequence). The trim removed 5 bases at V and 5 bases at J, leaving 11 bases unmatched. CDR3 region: CASSQTGGGPENIQYF. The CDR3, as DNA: TGTGCCAGCAGCCAAACCGGGGGGGGCCCGGAAAACATTCAGTACTTC.

The DNA of the CDR3 is TGTGCCTGGGCTCCCTCGGGTTTCAGCGAAAAACTGTTTTTT. Protein product: CAWAPSGFSEKLFF. This chain joins TRBV30 and TRBJ1-4; D is unclear. The CDR3 totals 14 residues. The V end lost 5 bases, the J end lost 8 bases, and 18 bases lay between the germline ends. Germline assignment: CDR1 GTSNPN and CDR2 SVGIG (reference sequence).

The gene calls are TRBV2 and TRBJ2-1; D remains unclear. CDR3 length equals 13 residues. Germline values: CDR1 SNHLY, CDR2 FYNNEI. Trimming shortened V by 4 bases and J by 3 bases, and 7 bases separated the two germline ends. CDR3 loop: CASSAGFYNEQFF. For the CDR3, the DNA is TGTGCCAGCAGTGCCGGGTTCTACAATGAGCAGTTCTTC. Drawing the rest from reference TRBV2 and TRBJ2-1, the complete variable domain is EPEVTQTPSHQVTQMGQEVILRCVPISNHLYFYWYRQILGQKVEFLVSFYNNEISEKSEIFDDQFSVERPDGSNFTLKIRSTKLEDSAMYFCASSAGFYNEQFFGPGTRLTVL.

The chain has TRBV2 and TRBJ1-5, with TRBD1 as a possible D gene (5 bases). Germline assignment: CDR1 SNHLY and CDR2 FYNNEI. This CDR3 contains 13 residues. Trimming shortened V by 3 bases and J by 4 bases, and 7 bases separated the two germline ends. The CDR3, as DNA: TGTGCCAGCAGTGATGAGGGGAATCAGCCCCAGCATTTT. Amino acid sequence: CASSDEGNQPQHF.

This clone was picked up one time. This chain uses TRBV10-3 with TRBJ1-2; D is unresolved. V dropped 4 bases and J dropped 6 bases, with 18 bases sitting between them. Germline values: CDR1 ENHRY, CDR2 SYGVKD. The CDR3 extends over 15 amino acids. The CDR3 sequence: CAISGEEDSSHGYTF. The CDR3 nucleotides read TGTGCCATCAGTGGTGAGGAAGATTCTAGCCATGGCTACACCTTC.

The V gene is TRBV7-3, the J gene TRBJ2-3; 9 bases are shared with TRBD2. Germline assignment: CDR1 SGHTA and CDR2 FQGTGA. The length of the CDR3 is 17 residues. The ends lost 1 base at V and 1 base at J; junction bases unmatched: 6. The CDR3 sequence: CASSLSPPSGGTDTQYF. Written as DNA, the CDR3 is TGTGCCAGCAGCTTAAGTCCCCCTAGCGGGGGCACAGATACGCAGTATTTT.

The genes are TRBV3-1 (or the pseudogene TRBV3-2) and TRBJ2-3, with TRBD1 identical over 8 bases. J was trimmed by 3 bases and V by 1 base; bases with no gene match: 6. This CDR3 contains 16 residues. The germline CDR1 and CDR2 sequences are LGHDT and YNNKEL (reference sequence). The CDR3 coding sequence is TGTGCCAGCAGCCAAGTACAGGGGGGCGGGACAGATACGCAGTATTTT. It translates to CASSQVQGGGTDTQYF.

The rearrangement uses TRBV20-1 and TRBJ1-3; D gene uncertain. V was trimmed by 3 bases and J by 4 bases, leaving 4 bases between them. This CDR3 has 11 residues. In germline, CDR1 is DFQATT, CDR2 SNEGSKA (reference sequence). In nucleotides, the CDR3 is TGCAGTGCTAGCAGAGGAAACACCATATATTTT. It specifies CSASRGNTIYF.

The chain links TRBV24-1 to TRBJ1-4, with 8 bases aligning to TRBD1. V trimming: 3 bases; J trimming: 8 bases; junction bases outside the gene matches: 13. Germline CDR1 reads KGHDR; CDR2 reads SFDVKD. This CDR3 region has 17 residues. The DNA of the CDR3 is TGTGCCACCAGTGATCGCGGACAGGGAGGAGGTGGAGAAAAACTGTTTTTT. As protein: CATSDRGQGGGGEKLFF.